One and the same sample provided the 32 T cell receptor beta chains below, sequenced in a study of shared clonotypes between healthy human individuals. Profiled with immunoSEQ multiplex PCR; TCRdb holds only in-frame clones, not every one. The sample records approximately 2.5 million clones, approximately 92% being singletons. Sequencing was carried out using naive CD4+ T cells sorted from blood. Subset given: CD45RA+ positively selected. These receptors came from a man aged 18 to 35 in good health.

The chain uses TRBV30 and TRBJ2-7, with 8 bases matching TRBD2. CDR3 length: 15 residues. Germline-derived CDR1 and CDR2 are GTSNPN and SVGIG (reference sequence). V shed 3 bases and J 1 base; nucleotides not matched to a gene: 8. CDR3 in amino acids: CAWSPGGGLSYEQYF. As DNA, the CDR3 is TGTGCCTGGAGCCCAGGCGGGGGGCTTTCCTACGAGCAGTACTTC.

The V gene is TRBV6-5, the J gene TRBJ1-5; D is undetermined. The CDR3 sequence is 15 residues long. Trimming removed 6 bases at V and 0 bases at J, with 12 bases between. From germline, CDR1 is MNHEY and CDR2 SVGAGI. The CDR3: CASRTFRYSNQPQHF. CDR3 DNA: TGTGCCAGCAGGACCTTCAGATATAGCAATCAGCCCCAGCATTTT.

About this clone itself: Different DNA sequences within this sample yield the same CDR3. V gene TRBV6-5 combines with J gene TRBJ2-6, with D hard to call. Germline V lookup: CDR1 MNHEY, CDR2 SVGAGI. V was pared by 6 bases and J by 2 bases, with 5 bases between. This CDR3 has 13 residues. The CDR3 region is CASRVPGANVLTF. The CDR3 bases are TGTGCCAGCAGGGTGCCTGGGGCCAACGTCCTGACTTTC.

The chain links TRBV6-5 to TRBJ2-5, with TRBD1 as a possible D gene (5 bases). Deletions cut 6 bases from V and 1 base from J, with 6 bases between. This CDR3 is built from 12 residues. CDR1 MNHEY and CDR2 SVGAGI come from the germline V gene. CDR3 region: CASSRVQETQYF. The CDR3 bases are TGTGCCAGCAGCAGGGTCCAAGAGACCCAGTACTTC.

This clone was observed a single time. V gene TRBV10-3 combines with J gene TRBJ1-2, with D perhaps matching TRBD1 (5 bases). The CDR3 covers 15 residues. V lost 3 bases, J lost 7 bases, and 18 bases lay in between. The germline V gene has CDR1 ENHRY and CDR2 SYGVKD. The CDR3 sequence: CAISDQRDELGGYTF. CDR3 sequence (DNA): TGTGCCATCAGTGATCAACGGGACGAACTGGGTGGCTACACCTTC.

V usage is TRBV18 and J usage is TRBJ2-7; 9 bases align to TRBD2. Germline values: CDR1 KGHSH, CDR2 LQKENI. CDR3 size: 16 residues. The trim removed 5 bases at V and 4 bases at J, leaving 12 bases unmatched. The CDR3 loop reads CASSSRGSGSGYEQYF. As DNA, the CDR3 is TGTGCCAGCTCATCCCGGGGTAGCGGGAGTGGGTACGAGCAGTACTTC.

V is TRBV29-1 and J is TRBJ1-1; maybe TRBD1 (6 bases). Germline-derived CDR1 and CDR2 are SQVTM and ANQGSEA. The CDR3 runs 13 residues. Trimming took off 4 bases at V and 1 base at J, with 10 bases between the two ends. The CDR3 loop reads CSVVRGQNTEAFF. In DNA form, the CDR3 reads TGCAGCGTTGTTCGGGGGCAGAACACTGAAGCTTTCTTT.

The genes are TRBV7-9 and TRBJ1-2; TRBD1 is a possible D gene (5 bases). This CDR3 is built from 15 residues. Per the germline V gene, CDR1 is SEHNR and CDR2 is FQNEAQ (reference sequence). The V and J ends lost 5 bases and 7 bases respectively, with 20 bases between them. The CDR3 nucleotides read TGTGCCAGCAGCGCCGGGACTTCCCTGAGGAGTGGCTACACCTTC. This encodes CASSAGTSLRSGYTF.

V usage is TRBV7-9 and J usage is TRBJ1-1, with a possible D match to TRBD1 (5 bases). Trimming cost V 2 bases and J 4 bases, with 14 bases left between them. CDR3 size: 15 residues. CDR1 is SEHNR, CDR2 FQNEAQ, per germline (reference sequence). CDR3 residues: CASSLFQGVSTEAFF. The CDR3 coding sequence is TGTGCCAGCAGCTTATTTCAGGGAGTTTCCACTGAAGCTTTCTTT.

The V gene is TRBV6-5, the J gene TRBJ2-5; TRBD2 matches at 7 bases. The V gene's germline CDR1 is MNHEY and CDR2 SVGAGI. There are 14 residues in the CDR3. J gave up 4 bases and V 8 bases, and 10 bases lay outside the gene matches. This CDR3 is CASSVGRAGETQYF. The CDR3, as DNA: TGTGCCAGCTCAGTTGGGAGGGCTGGAGAGACCCAGTACTTC.

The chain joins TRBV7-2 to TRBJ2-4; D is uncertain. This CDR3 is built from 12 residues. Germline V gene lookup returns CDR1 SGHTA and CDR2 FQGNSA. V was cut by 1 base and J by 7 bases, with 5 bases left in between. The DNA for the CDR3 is TGTGCCAGCAGCTTAGAGGACAACATTCAGTACTTC. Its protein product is CASSLEDNIQYF.

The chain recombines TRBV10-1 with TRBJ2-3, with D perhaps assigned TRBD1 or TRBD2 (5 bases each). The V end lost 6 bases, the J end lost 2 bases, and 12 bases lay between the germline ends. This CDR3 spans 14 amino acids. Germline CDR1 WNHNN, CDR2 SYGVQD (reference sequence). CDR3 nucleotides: TGCGCCAGCAGAAGGGACCGTAACACAGATACGCAGTATTTT. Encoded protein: CASRRDRNTDTQYF.

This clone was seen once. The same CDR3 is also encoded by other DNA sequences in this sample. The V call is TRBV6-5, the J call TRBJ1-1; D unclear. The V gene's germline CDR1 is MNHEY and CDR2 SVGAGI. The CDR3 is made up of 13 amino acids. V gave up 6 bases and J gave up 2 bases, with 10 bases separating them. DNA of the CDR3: TGTGCCAGCAGCTTTGGCAGAAACACTGAAGCTTTCTTT. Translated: CASSFGRNTEAFF.

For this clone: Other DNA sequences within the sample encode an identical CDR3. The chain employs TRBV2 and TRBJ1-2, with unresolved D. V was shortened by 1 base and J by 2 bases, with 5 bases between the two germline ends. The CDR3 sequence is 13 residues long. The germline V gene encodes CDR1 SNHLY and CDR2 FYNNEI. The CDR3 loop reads CASSEGGNYGYTF. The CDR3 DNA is TGTGCCAGCAGTGAAGGAGGGAACTATGGCTACACCTTC.

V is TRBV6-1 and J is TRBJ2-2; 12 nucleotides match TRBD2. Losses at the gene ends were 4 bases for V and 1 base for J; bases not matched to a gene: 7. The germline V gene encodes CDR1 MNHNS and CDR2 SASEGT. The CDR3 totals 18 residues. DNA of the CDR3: TGTGCCAGCAGTGGATCTAGCGGGAGGGCCCTGAACACCGGGGAGCTGTTTTTT. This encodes CASSGSSGRALNTGELFF.

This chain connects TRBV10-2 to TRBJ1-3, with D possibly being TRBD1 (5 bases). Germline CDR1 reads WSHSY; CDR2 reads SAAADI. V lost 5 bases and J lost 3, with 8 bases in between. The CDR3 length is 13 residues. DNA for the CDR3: TGCGCCAGCAGTCCTCAGGGTGGAAACACCATATATTTT. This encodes CASSPQGGNTIYF.

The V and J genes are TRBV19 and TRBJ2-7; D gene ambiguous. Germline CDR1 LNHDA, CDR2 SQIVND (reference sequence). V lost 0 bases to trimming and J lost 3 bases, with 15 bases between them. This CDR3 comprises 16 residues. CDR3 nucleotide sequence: TGTGCCAGTAGTATAGATCTATGGGGAAATCGCTACGAGCAGTACTTC. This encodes CASSIDLWGNRYEQYF.

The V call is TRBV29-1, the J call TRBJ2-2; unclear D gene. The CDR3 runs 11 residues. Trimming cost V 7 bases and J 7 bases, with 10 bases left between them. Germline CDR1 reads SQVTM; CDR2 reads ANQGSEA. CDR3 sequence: CSGAQSGELFF. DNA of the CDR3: TGCAGCGGCGCCCAAAGCGGGGAGCTGTTTTTT.

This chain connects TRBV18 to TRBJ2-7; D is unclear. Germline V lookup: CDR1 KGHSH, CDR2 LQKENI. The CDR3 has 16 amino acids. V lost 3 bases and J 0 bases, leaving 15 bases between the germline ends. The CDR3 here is CASSPGSRFSSYEQYF. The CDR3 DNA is TGTGCCAGCTCACCCGGTAGTAGGTTCAGCTCCTACGAGCAGTACTTC.

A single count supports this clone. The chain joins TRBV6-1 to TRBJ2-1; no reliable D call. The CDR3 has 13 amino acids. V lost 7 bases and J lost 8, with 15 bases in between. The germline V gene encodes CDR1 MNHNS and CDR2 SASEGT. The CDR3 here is CASKGLSADEQFF. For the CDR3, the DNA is TGTGCCAGCAAAGGGCTTTCAGCCGATGAGCAGTTCTTC.

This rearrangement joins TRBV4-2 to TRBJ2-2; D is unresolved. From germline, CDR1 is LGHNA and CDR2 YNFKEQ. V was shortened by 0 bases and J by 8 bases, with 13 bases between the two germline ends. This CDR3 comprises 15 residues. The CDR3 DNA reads TGTGCCAGCAGCCAAGAAGTTGTGTACCAGGGGGAGCTGTTTTTT. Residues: CASSQEVVYQGELFF.

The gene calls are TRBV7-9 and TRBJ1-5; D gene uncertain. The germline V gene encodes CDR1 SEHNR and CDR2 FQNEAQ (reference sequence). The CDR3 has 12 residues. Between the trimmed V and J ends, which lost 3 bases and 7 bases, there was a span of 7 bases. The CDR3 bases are TGTGCCAGCAGCTTTCGGGAGCAGCCCCAGCATTTT. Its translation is CASSFREQPQHF.

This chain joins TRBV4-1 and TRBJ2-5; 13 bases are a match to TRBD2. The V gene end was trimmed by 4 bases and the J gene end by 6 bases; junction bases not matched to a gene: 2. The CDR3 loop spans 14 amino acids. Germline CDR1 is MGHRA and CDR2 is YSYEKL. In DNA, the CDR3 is TGCGCCAGCAGCCTGGGACTAGCGGGGAAGACCCAGTACTTC. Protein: CASSLGLAGKTQYF.

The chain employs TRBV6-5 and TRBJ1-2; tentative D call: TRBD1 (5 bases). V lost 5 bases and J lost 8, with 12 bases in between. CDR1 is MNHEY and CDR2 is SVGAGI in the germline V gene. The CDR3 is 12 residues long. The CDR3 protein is CASSKTARGYTF. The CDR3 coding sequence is TGTGCCAGCAGTAAGACAGCGCGAGGCTACACCTTC.

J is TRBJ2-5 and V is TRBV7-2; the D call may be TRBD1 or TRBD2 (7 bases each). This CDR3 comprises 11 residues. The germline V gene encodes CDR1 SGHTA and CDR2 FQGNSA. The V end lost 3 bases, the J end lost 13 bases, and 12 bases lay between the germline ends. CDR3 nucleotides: TGTGCCAGCAGCTTCACAGGGGAGGGGTACTTC. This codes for CASSFTGEGYF.

CDR3 residues: CASSQELRLAGVSDTQYF. DNA for the CDR3: TGCGCCAGCAGCCAAGAATTGCGGCTAGCGGGAGTATCGGATACGCAGTATTTT. The V gene is TRBV4-3, the J gene TRBJ2-3, with 10 nucleotides matching TRBD2. V dropped 0 bases and J dropped 6; count of bases not matched to a gene: 12. This CDR3 has 18 amino acids. The germline CDR1 and CDR2 sequences are LGHNA and YSLEER.

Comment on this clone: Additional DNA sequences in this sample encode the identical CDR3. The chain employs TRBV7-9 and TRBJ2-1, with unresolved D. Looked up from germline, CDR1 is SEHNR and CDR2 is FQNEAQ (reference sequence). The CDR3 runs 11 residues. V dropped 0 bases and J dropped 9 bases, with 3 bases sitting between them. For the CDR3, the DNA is TGTGCCAGCAGCTTAGCCGGTGAGCAGTTCTTC. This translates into CASSLAGEQFF.

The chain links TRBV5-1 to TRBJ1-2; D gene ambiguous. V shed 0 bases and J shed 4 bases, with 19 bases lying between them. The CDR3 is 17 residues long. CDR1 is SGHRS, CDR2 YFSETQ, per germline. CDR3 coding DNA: TGCGCCAGCAGCTTGGGCCCCGGAGGAGCACAATCCTATGGCTACACCTTC. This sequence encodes CASSLGPGGAQSYGYTF.

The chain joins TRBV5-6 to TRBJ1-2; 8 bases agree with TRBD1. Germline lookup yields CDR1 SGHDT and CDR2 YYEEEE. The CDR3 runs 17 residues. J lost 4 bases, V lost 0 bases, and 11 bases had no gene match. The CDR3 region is CASSLVLTGGESYGYTF. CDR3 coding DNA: TGTGCCAGCAGCTTGGTCCTTACAGGGGGGGAGAGCTATGGCTACACCTTC.

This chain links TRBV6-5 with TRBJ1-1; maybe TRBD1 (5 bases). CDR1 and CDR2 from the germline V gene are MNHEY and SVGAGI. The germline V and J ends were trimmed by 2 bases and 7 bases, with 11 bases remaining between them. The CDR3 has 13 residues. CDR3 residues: CASSYPGVSEAFF. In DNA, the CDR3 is TGTGCCAGCAGTTACCCGGGGGTGAGTGAAGCTTTCTTT.

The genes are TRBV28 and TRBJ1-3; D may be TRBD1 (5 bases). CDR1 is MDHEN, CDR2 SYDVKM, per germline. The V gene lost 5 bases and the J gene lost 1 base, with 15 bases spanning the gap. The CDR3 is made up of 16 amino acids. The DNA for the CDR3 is TGTGCCAGCAGTCCCCCCCAGGGAGGGTCTGGAAACACCATATATTTT. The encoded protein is CASSPPQGGSGNTIYF.

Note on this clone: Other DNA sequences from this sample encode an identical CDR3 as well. The CDR3 nucleotides read TGTGCCAGTAGTATTGGGAGGTATAGCAATCAGCCCCAGCATTTT. Its translation: CASSIGRYSNQPQHF. The gene calls are TRBV19 and TRBJ1-5, with D unresolved. The CDR3 runs 15 residues. Trimming stripped 3 bases from V and 0 bases from J, with 9 bases between. Germline V gene sequence: CDR1 LNHDA, CDR2 SQIVND (reference sequence).